Listed below are T cell receptor beta chains from one sample, sequenced in a study of blood T cell repertoires in COVID-19. Clones were sequenced by immunoSEQ multiplex PCR, and TCRdb holds only the in-frame ones, with some missing. The data hold about 52,000 clones, with about 83% observed a single time. The specimen sequenced was peripheral blood. The receptors come from a man in his 70s with active COVID-19. CDR3s include the opening cysteine and the closing phenylalanine or tryptophan. Fields, in order: V gene, J gene, CDR3 protein.

TRBV9,TRBJ1-1,CASSASLAGGRTEAFF
TRBV5-1,TRBJ2-6,CASSEPGQGAAGANVLTF
TRBV5-6,TRBJ1-5,CASSLQGLSNQPQHF
TRBV7-6,TRBJ2-5,CASIPGLAPETQYF
TRBV11-2,TRBJ1-1,CASSFRGGHTNTEAFF
TRBV13,TRBJ2-5,CASSLTLAGAGETQYF
TRBV6-5,TRBJ2-2,CASSRRTGFTGELFF
TRBV5-4,TRBJ1-2,CASRRPGQENYGYTF
TRBV7-3,TRBJ1-2,CASSDAGTGYGYTF
TRBV19,TRBJ2-5,CASSGGWTQYF
TRBV5-4,TRBJ1-1,CASSLGGRLTEAFF
TRBV7-9,TRBJ1-2,CASSYPQGGNDYGYTF
TRBV28,TRBJ2-5,CASSYPGLAQETQYF
TRBV7-7,TRBJ1-1,CASSPMGGANTEAFF
TRBV18,TRBJ2-7,CASSPTLQGGEQYF
TRBV15,TRBJ1-5,CATSRPETGLGNQPQHF
TRBV4-3,TRBJ1-2,CASSLAGEVGGYTF
TRBV5-1,TRBJ1-1,CASSQQGLNTEAFF
TRBV7-3,TRBJ1-1,CASSPTSGGPQAFF
TRBV5-4,TRBJ2-5,CASSLKQQETQYF
TRBV28,TRBJ1-5,CASSGQPFTSQPQHF
TRBV29-1,TRBJ2-6,CSVAGTQGIVAGANVLTF
TRBV19,TRBJ2-3,CASSGGFTDTQYF
TRBV5-1,TRBJ2-2,CASSLDGGTGELFF
TRBV19,TRBJ1-5,CASSKDSYQPQHF
TRBV9,TRBJ1-5,CASSAGSKWQPQHF
TRBV7-2,TRBJ2-3,CASSSLGTDTQYF
TRBV3-1/TRBV3-2,TRBJ2-7,CASSQAFGGEYEQYF
TRBV7-9,TRBJ1-4,CASSSPRGGVGGELFF
TRBV5-4,TRBJ2-5,CASSRTGLRETQYF
TRBV5-1,TRBJ1-6,CASSLGQGAGSPLHF
TRBV11-2,TRBJ1-2,CASSLGKGDYTF
TRBV6-5,TRBJ1-2,CASSPDGRRGYGYTF
TRBV9,TRBJ2-3,CASSGRETGGRTDTQYF
TRBV7-3,TRBJ1-1,CASSPPLGVNTEAFF
TRBV7-9,TRBJ1-2,CASSFGTAVYGYTF
TRBV7-9,TRBJ2-7,CASSLTQGAGHEQYF
TRBV6-5,TRBJ1-1,CASVGQGVDTEAFF
TRBV5-1,TRBJ1-5,CASSLEGTGRQPQHF
TRBV5-1,TRBJ2-7,CASSLGRGLTYEQYF
TRBV27,TRBJ1-2,CASSYSGTGSGYTF
TRBV3-1/TRBV3-2,TRBJ1-1,CASSHGTTEAFF
TRBV23-1,TRBJ1-6,CAAKDISSYNSPLHF
TRBV19,TRBJ1-1,CASRKQGGTEAFF
TRBV3-1/TRBV3-2,TRBJ2-3,CASSLQGPDTQYF
TRBV27,TRBJ2-7,CASSLSGQGSYEQYF
TRBV11-1,TRBJ2-3,CASSSPRDRSTDTQYF